This TCR beta chain comes out of a study of blood T cell repertoires in COVID-19. About the study: Collection of acute and convalescent COVID-19 samples took place in the United States, Italy and Spain. T cells, B-cell-depleted T cells, or PBMCs supplied cDNA or gDNA.

Per the original methods: How many nucleated cells were present was estimated from reference gene primer amplification. Libraries were prepared by immunoSEQ multiplex PCR; TCRdb keeps only in-frame clonotypes and omits some of them. The V and J calls and clone size come from that table; D and trimming were worked out from the DNA. The sample lists approximately 500,000 clones; 85% to 90% were seen once. While infection was still active, Seattle patients were enrolled and then followed longitudinally. CDR1 SQVTM and CDR2 ANQGSEA come from the germline V gene. The CDR3 is 12 amino acids. The V end was cut by 4 bases, the J end by 0 bases, with 6 bases between.

Sequencing input: peripheral blood. The TCR sequence derives from a woman aged 50 to 60 with COVID-19, enrolled during active disease. The V gene is TRBV29-1, the J gene TRBJ1-1; D is unresolved. CDR3: CSVVQVNTEAFF. The CDR3 DNA is TGCAGCGTTGTCCAGGTGAACACTGAAGCTTTCTTT.